Shown below are 10 T cell receptor beta chains from a single sample sequenced in a study of CD8 T cells in Susac syndrome. Reverse transcription of roughly 0.45 to 1 ug RNA was performed with random hexamers. TCRdb reprocessed the immunoSEQ multiplex PCR reads via MiXCR and lists one record per CDR3 protein. The table records approximately 230,000 distinct CDR3 sequences, 90% to 95% of them present only once. Sequenced: CD4+ T cells from PBMCs. The source is a human donor with multiple sclerosis.

The rearrangement links TRBV20-1 to TRBJ1-4, with D uncertain. The CDR3 covers 12 residues. The V gene's germline CDR1 is DFQATT and CDR2 SNEGSKA (reference sequence). The CDR3 region is CRGGQGREKLFF. The CDR3 nucleotides are TGCAGGGGAGGTCAAGGGAGGGAAAAACTGTTTTTT.

This clonotype is a singleton in its sample. The genes are TRBV9 and TRBJ2-3, with D perhaps assigned TRBD1 or TRBD2 (5 bases each). V shed 3 bases and J shed 4 bases, with 12 bases lying between them. The germline gives CDR1 SGDLS, CDR2 YYNGEE. The CDR3 contains 14 residues. The CDR3 DNA reads as TGTGCCAGCAGCGACGGGGCTCGCTCAGATACGCAGTATTTT. It specifies CASSDGARSDTQYF.

V is TRBV5-4 and J is TRBJ2-3; D is perhaps TRBD1 or TRBD2 (5 bases each). V lost 4 bases and J 3 bases, leaving 15 bases between the germline ends. This CDR3 comprises 15 residues. Germline V gives CDR1 SGHNT, CDR2 YYREEE (reference sequence). The CDR3 nucleotides read TGTGCCAGCAGCCAAGAGGGGCCTAGGACAGATACGCAGTATTTT. Protein sequence: CASSQEGPRTDTQYF.

The CDR3 loop reads CSARDRLTNTEAFF. The CDR3 DNA follows: TGCAGTGCTAGAGATCGACTGACGAACACTGAAGCTTTCTTT. The J gene is TRBJ1-1, the V gene TRBV20-1; D call uncertain. The CDR3 length is 14 residues. Germline loops: CDR1 DFQATT, CDR2 SNEGSKA (reference sequence). Trimming cost V 0 bases and J 1 base, with 9 bases left between them.

The V gene is TRBV15, the J gene TRBJ1-1, with D unresolved. This CDR3 is 16 amino acids long. Trimming stripped 3 bases from V and 1 base from J, with 15 bases between. From germline, CDR1 is LNHNV and CDR2 YYDKDF (reference sequence). CDR3 sequence (DNA): TGTGCCACCAGCAGTGCATTAACGGACTGGAACACTGAAGCTTTCTTT. Translated: CATSSALTDWNTEAFF.

CDR3 nucleotides: TGTGCCAGCAGCCCCCAGTATAGAGCCAAAAACATTCAGTACTTC. Its translation: CASSPQYRAKNIQYF. The chain employs TRBV12-3 or TRBV12-4 and TRBJ2-4, with D hard to call. The CDR3 sequence is 15 residues long. Trimming cost V 6 bases and J 0 bases, with 12 bases left between them.

The J gene is TRBJ2-3, the V gene TRBV5-8; TRBD2 aligns across 14 bases. This CDR3 is 16 amino acids long. Germline V lookup: CDR1 SGHTS, CDR2 YDEGEE. J lost 4 bases, V lost 4 bases, and 5 bases had no gene match. CDR3 region: CASSRGTSGGSDTQYF. In nucleotides, the CDR3 is TGTGCCAGCAGCAGGGGGACTAGCGGGGGATCAGATACGCAGTATTTT.

This chain connects TRBV6-5 to TRBJ2-1; D uncertain. Germline V gene sequence: CDR1 MNHEY, CDR2 SVGAGI. V lost 6 bases and J lost 2, with 8 bases in between. The CDR3 spans 13 residues. The DNA for the CDR3 is TGTGCCAGCAGGTCGAAGACCTACAATGAGCAGTTCTTC. Amino acids: CASRSKTYNEQFF.

The chain carries TRBV6-5 and TRBJ2-2; TRBD2 agrees at 9 bases. Unmatched junction bases numbered 9, after V lost 6 bases and J lost 7 bases. The CDR3 is made up of 15 amino acids. Germline CDR1 is MNHEY and CDR2 is SVGAGI. The CDR3 DNA follows: TGTGCCAGCAGGACGCCAGCGGGAGGTGGCGGGGAGCTGTTTTTT. It is translated as CASRTPAGGGGELFF.

The chain uses TRBV29-1 and TRBJ2-2; no reliable D call. This CDR3 is 14 amino acids long. Germline V gene lookup returns CDR1 SQVTM and CDR2 ANQGSEA. V lost 4 bases and J 4 bases, leaving 13 bases between the germline ends. CDR3 loop: CSVVNQLGTGELFF. CDR3 bases: TGCAGCGTTGTAAACCAGTTGGGCACCGGGGAGCTGTTTTTT.